Below are 27 T cell receptor beta chains sequenced from a single sample in a study of T cell responses to AZD1222 COVID-19 vaccine. TCRdb's table, derived via immunoSEQ multiplex PCR, lists solely in-frame clones and lacks some. The sample yields about 130,000 clones, roughly 87% seen once. The specimen was peripheral blood, collected 28 days after the second AZD1222 dose. The receptor set was obtained from an adult who received the AZD1222 COVID-19 vaccine.

This clone has just one count. J is TRBJ1-5 and V is TRBV6-5; D unclear. V lost 3 bases and J lost 2, with 5 bases in between. Germline V lookup: CDR1 MNHEY, CDR2 SVGAGI. This CDR3 spans 13 amino acids. The CDR3 sequence is CASSYMGNQPQHF. In nucleotides, the CDR3 is TGTGCCAGCAGTTATATGGGCAATCAGCCCCAGCATTTT.

This chain joins TRBV12-5 and TRBJ1-4; possibly TRBD1 for D (5 bases). CDR3 length equals 12 residues. The V gene lost 7 bases and the J gene lost 8 bases, with 11 bases spanning the gap. In germline, CDR1 is LGHNT, CDR2 FRNRAP. The CDR3 region is CASVAGPEKLFF. The CDR3 DNA follows: TGTGCTAGTGTAGCAGGGCCCGAAAAACTGTTTTTT.

This chain joins TRBV6-8 and TRBJ2-4; the D is unclear. The V gene lost 5 bases and the J gene lost 0 bases, with 11 bases spanning the gap. CDR3 length equals 15 residues. Germline CDR1 MNHGY, CDR2 SAAAGT. Here the CDR3 DNA reads TGTGCCAGCAGTCCCAGAGAGGTAGCCAAAAACATTCAGTACTTC. Amino acids: CASSPREVAKNIQYF.

Written as DNA, the CDR3 is TGTGCCAGTTCCTTCGGTGGGATTCCATACAATGAGCAGTTCTTC. Encoded protein: CASSFGGIPYNEQFF. The rearrangement uses TRBV19 and TRBJ2-1, with D uncertain. The CDR3 length is 15 residues. V was shortened by 8 bases and J by 4 bases, with 18 bases between the two germline ends. The germline gives CDR1 LNHDA, CDR2 SQIVND (reference sequence). The full variable domain, completed using reference TRBV19 and TRBJ2-1, is DGGITQSPKYLFRKEGQNVTLSCEQNLNHDAMYWYRQDPGQGLRLIYYSQIVNDFQKGDIAEGYSVSREKKESFPLTVTSAQKNPTAFYLCASSFGGIPYNEQFFGPGTRLTVL.

V usage is TRBV6-1 and J usage is TRBJ1-2; D is unclear. The CDR3 loop spans 12 amino acids. V shed 3 bases and J shed 4 bases, with 6 bases lying between them. From germline, CDR1 is MNHNS and CDR2 SASEGT. Here the CDR3 reads CASSEGFYGYTF. The CDR3 DNA is TGTGCCAGCAGTGAGGGCTTCTATGGCTACACCTTC.

The rearrangement uses TRBV19 and TRBJ1-2; D is ambiguous. From germline, CDR1 is LNHDA and CDR2 SQIVND (reference sequence). This CDR3 comprises 15 residues. V lost 10 bases, J lost 7 bases, and 25 bases lay in between. The CDR3 here is CATLQSSRLLSGYTF. The DNA for the CDR3 is TGTGCCACCCTACAGAGCTCCAGACTCCTATCTGGCTACACCTTC.

V is TRBV9 and J is TRBJ1-1; TRBD1 might be the D (6 bases). CDR3 length: 13 amino acids. V dropped 4 bases and J dropped 3 bases, with 10 bases sitting between them. Germline CDR1 reads SGDLS; CDR2 reads YYNGEE. CDR3 amino acids: CASSIHRDTEAFF. In DNA form, the CDR3 reads TGTGCCAGCAGCATTCACAGGGACACTGAAGCTTTCTTT. Drawing the rest from reference TRBV9 and TRBJ1-1, the complete variable domain is DSGVTQTPKHLITATGQRVTLRCSPRSGDLSVYWYQQSLDQGLQFLIQYYNGEERAKGNILERFSAQQFPDLHSELNLSSLELGDSALYFCASSIHRDTEAFFGQGTRLTVV.

This chain uses TRBV4-1 with TRBJ2-7, with a weak D call TRBD2 (5 bases). The germline V and J ends were trimmed by 1 base and 3 bases, with 13 bases remaining between them. The CDR3 has 15 amino acids. CDR1 is MGHRA, CDR2 YSYEKL, per germline. The CDR3 sequence is CASSQGGAPGYEQYF. In DNA, the CDR3 is TGCGCCAGCAGCCAAGGGGGAGCCCCCGGCTACGAGCAGTACTTC.

The chain uses TRBV30 and TRBJ2-7; 7 bases fit TRBD2. Germline lookup yields CDR1 GTSNPN and CDR2 SVGIG (reference sequence). The CDR3 spans 12 residues. With V trimmed by 2 bases and J by 4 bases, 2 bases remained unmatched. This CDR3 reads CAWSWEGYEQYF. In DNA, the CDR3 is TGTGCCTGGAGTTGGGAGGGGTACGAGCAGTACTTC. Filled out from reference TRBV30 and TRBJ2-7, the complete variable domain reads SQTIHQWPATLVQPVGSPLSLECTVEGTSNPNLYWYRQAAGRGLQLLFYSVGIGQISSEVPQNLSASRPQDRQFILSSKKLLLSDSGFYLCAWSWEGYEQYFGPGTRLTVT.

This chain links TRBV6-5 with TRBJ1-5; D remains unclear. The CDR3 has 13 residues. Germline values: CDR1 MNHEY, CDR2 SVGAGI. With 7 bases removed from V and 2 bases from J, the gap between germline ends came to 9 bases. CDR3 sequence: CASIKEGNQPQHF. The DNA for the CDR3 is TGTGCCAGCATTAAGGAAGGCAATCAGCCCCAGCATTTT.

As for this clone: At one boundary the junction diverges from the germline segment, which might be a read error. The chain recombines TRBV4-1 with TRBJ1-1; D unclear. CDR1 and CDR2 (germline): MGHRA, YSYEKL. The CDR3 runs 14 residues. This CDR3 reads CASSQADSKISNGF. The CDR3 bases are TGCGCCAGCAGCCAAGCGGATTCAAAGATCTCGAATGGCTTT.

This sequence joins TRBV7-2 and TRBJ2-2, with TRBD1 matching over 7 bases. Germline CDR1 is SGHTA and CDR2 is FQGNSA. V lost 2 bases, J lost 9 bases, and 3 bases stayed unmatched. There are 13 residues in the CDR3. CDR3 nucleotide sequence: TGTGCCAGCAGCTTAAGGGGGCGCCGGGAGCTGTTTTTT. Its translation is CASSLRGRRELFF.

The J gene is TRBJ1-1, the V gene TRBV30, with 7 bases lining up with TRBD1. V shed 2 bases and J 3 bases; nucleotides not matched to a gene: 12. Germline values: CDR1 GTSNPN, CDR2 SVGIG (reference sequence). The CDR3 extends over 16 amino acids. The CDR3, as DNA: TGTGCCTGGAGTTTCGGTCTACACAGGGGACACACTGAAGCTTTCTTT. Translating it yields CAWSFGLHRGHTEAFF. The full variable domain, rest sourced from reference TRBV30 and TRBJ1-1, is SQTIHQWPATLVQPVGSPLSLECTVEGTSNPNLYWYRQAAGRGLQLLFYSVGIGQISSEVPQNLSASRPQDRQFILSSKKLLLSDSGFYLCAWSFGLHRGHTEAFFGQGTRLTVV.

The chain couples TRBV9 to TRBJ2-2, with TRBD1 matching 7 bases. The CDR3 spans 16 residues. Germline V CDR1 and CDR2: SGDLS, YYNGEE. Germline trimming cut 1 base from V and 0 bases from J; bases unmatched to any gene: 3. The CDR3 nucleotides are TGTGCCAGCAGCGTACAGGGACAGTCGAACACCGGGGAGCTGTTTTTT. Its translation is CASSVQGQSNTGELFF.

V gene TRBV19 combines with J gene TRBJ1-6; D possibly corresponds to TRBD1 (5 bases). V shed 6 bases and J shed 12 bases, with 12 bases lying between them. Germline CDR1 LNHDA, CDR2 SQIVND (reference sequence). The CDR3 loop spans 12 amino acids. The DNA of the CDR3 is TGTGCCAGTAGGCTCATAAGGGGACCCCTCCACTTT. Translation: CASRLIRGPLHF. Based on the CDR3 plus reference TRBV19 and TRBJ1-6, the full variable domain is DGGITQSPKYLFRKEGQNVTLSCEQNLNHDAMYWYRQDPGQGLRLIYYSQIVNDFQKGDIAEGYSVSREKKESFPLTVTSAQKNPTAFYLCASRLIRGPLHFGNGTRLTVT.

The chain recombines TRBV29-1 with TRBJ2-1; either TRBD1 or TRBD2 may supply D (7 bases each). CDR1 is SQVTM, CDR2 ANQGSEA, per germline. This CDR3 is built from 14 residues. Trimming stripped 4 bases from V and 6 bases from J, with 16 bases between. The CDR3 spells CSVVARGTVNEQFF. DNA of the CDR3: TGCAGCGTTGTAGCGCGGGGGACAGTCAATGAGCAGTTCTTC.

The CDR3 is CASGFGFMNTEAFF. For the CDR3, the DNA is TGTGCTAGTGGTTTCGGCTTTATGAACACTGAAGCTTTCTTT. This sequence joins TRBV12-5 and TRBJ1-1; the D is unclear. The V and J ends lost 3 bases and 0 bases respectively, with 8 bases between them. The CDR3 spans 14 residues. Germline CDR1 LGHNT, CDR2 FRNRAP.

The chain combines TRBV6-5 with TRBJ1-6; TRBD1 matches at 9 bases. Trimming took 7 bases from V and 12 from J; bases not matched to a gene: 7. CDR3 length: 13 residues. Germline loops: CDR1 MNHEY, CDR2 SVGAGI. CDR3 protein: CASKRTGAGPLHF. Here the CDR3 DNA reads TGTGCCAGCAAAAGGACAGGGGCTGGACCCCTCCACTTT.

The chain has TRBV7-2 and TRBJ2-1; TRBD2 matches at 9 bases. Trimming removed 0 bases from V and 10 bases from J; junction bases left unmatched: 13. The CDR3 consists of 17 residues. CDR1 is SGHTA and CDR2 is FQGNSA in the germline V gene. In DNA form, the CDR3 reads TGTGCCAGCAGCTTAGCTTACGGCGGGAGGGCCGGGGAGGAGCAGTTCTTC. Translating gives CASSLAYGGRAGEEQFF.

This clone was found once. The chain couples TRBV14 to TRBJ2-3, with TRBD2 matching 8 bases. The CDR3 is 13 residues long. Germline V lookup: CDR1 SGHDN, CDR2 FVKESK. Germline trimming cut 1 base from V and 8 bases from J; bases unmatched to any gene: 2. As DNA, the CDR3 is TGTGCCAGCAGCCAAGCGGGAGGGAGTACGCAGTATTTT. Protein product: CASSQAGGSTQYF.

This clone has more than one count but fewer than ten. The CDR3 here is CASSDSSYEQYF. The CDR3 DNA reads TGTGCCAGCTCAGATAGCTCCTACGAGCAGTACTTC. This chain links TRBV18 with TRBJ2-7; D is undetermined. Deletions cut 5 bases from V and 0 bases from J, with 5 bases between. The CDR3 loop spans 12 amino acids. Per the germline V gene, CDR1 is KGHSH and CDR2 is LQKENI.

This clone has a handful of counts. V and J are TRBV6-5 and TRBJ1-1; 7 positions agree with TRBD1. Per germline, CDR1 MNHEY and CDR2 SVGAGI. Trimming took 7 bases from V and 4 from J; bases not matched to a gene: 3. The CDR3 sequence is 12 residues long. Here the CDR3 reads CASNAGGTEAFF. The CDR3 nucleotides read TGTGCCAGCAACGCAGGGGGCACTGAAGCTTTCTTT.

The chain joins TRBV19 to TRBJ1-4, with a weak D call TRBD1 (5 bases). The CDR3 consists of 14 residues. Germline values: CDR1 LNHDA, CDR2 SQIVND (reference sequence). Trimming stripped 9 bases from V and 8 bases from J, with 19 bases between. The CDR3 DNA is TGTGCCAGCCAGATTGGGGGGGGGACCGAAAAACTGTTTTTT. It codes for CASQIGGGTEKLFF. Using reference TRBV19 and TRBJ1-4 for the parts outside the CDR3, the full variable domain is DGGITQSPKYLFRKEGQNVTLSCEQNLNHDAMYWYRQDPGQGLRLIYYSQIVNDFQKGDIAEGYSVSREKKESFPLTVTSAQKNPTAFYLCASQIGGGTEKLFFGSGTQLSVL.

J is TRBJ1-6 and V is TRBV10-2; 7 positions match TRBD1. Germline values: CDR1 WSHSY, CDR2 SAAADI. V shed 2 bases, J shed 9 bases, and the junction held 7 bases outside the gene matches. This CDR3 spans 15 amino acids. CDR3 bases: TGCGCCAGCAGTGAGGTCGGTTCAGGGGGTTCACCCCTCCACTTT. As protein: CASSEVGSGGSPLHF.

The chain couples TRBV1 to TRBJ2-7; no check of the table's D call, TRBD2, against the DNA was made. TRBV1 is classified as a pseudogene. This CDR3 spans 17 amino acids. CDR3 protein: CTSSQEFGVLCSYEQYF. The CDR3 DNA reads as TGCACCAGCAGCCAAGAATTCGGAGTACTTTGCTCCTACGAGCAGTACTTC.

J is TRBJ1-1 and V is TRBV2; 11 nucleotides match TRBD1. Germline V gives CDR1 SNHLY, CDR2 FYNNEI. The CDR3 sequence is 15 residues long. The junction had 6 bases not matched to a gene; V was cut back by 4 bases and J by 5 bases. The CDR3 DNA sequence: TGTGCCAGCAGTGTACATAGGGACAGGGGGACTGAAGCTTTCTTT. Its translation: CASSVHRDRGTEAFF.

The chain joins TRBV18 to TRBJ1-2, with a possible D match to TRBD1 (5 bases). The CDR3 runs to 14 residues. V was pared by 1 base and J by 2 bases, with 8 bases between. Germline CDR1 KGHSH, CDR2 LQKENI. For the CDR3, the DNA is TGTGCCAGCTCACCACGGGAGGGGAACTATGGCTACACCTTC. Amino acid sequence: CASSPREGNYGYTF.